The entry below describes one TCR beta chain. Its antigen remains unknown. V lost 5 bases, J lost 9 bases, and 12 bases stayed unmatched. The germline CDR1 and CDR2 sequences are SGHAT and FQNNGV. The CDR3 is 14 residues long. It was RNA transcripts that yielded the amplified TCR beta CDR3 regions. An initial round of RT-PCR targeting the TCR CDR3 relied on the HTBI primer set. One entry per CDR3 protein results from TCRdb running MiXCR on the multiplex PCR reads. Here the sample spans a few hundred thousand distinct CDR3 sequences, 35% to 55% being singletons. This specimen belongs to a study of T cells in Graves' hyperthyroidism and ophthalmopathy. Study results and caveats: The authors' 13 V-J model separated ophthalmopathy from stable hyperthyroidism.

This receptor was obtained from an adult woman with Graves' disease, either hyperthyroidism or ophthalmopathy (not recorded which). Sequencing was carried out using peripheral blood or thyroid tissue (not recorded which). The chain uses TRBV11-2 and TRBJ2-5, with TRBD1 matching 7 bases. As DNA, the CDR3 is TGTGCCAGCAGCGTTCGACAGGGTGGCCAGCCCCAGTACTTC. It specifies CASSVRQGGQPQYF.